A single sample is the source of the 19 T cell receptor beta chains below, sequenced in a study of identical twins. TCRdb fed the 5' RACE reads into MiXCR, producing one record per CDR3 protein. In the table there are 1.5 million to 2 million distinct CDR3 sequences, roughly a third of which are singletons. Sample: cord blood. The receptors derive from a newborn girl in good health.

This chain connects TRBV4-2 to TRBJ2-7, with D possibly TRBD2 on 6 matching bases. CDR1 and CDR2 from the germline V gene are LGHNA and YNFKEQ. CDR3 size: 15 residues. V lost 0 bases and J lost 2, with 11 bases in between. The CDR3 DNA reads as TGTGCCAGCAGCCAAGAGAGGGGACTCCCCTACGAGCAGTACTTC. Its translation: CASSQERGLPYEQYF.

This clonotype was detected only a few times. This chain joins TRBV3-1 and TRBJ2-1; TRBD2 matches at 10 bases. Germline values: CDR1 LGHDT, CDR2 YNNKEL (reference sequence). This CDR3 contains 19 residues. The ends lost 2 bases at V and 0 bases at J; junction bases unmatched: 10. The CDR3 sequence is CASSQISGGSYSSYNEQFF. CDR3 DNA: TGTGCCAGCAGCCAAATTAGCGGGGGGTCCTACAGCTCCTACAATGAGCAGTTCTTC.

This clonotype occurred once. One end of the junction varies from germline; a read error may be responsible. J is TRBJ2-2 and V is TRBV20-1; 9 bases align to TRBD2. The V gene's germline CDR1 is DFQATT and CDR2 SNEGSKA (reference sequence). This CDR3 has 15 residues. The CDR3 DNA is TGCAGTGCTAGGAGCGGGGGGCCGGGCACCAGGGAGCTGTTTTTT. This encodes CSARSGGPGTRELFF.

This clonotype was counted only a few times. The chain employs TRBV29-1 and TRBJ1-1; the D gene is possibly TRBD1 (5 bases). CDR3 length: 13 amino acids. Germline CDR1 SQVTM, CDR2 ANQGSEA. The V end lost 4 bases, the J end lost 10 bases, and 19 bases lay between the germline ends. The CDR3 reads CSVVYSQGSGAFF. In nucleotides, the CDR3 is TGCAGCGTTGTCTACAGTCAGGGCAGCGGAGCTTTCTTT.

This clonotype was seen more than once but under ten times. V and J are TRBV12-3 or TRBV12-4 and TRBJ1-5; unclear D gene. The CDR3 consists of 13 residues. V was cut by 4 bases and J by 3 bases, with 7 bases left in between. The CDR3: CASSSAPNQPQHF. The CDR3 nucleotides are TGTGCCAGCAGTTCAGCTCCCAATCAGCCCCAGCATTTT.

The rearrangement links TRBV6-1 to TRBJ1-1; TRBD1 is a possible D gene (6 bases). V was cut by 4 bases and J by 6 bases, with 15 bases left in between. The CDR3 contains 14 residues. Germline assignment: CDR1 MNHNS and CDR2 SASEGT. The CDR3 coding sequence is TGTGCCAGCAGTGTCAAGACAGGAGGGGCTGAAGCTTTCTTT. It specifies CASSVKTGGAEAFF.

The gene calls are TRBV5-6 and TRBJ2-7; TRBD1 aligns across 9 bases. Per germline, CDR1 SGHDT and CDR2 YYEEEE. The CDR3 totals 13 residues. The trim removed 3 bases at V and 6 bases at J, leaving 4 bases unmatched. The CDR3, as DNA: TGTGCCAGCAGCTCGCGGACAGGGGCCGAGCAGTACTTC. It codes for CASSSRTGAEQYF.

The CDR3 region is CASSQVPSRNEQYF. In DNA form, the CDR3 reads TGTGCCAGCAGCCAAGTTCCATCGCGCAATGAGCAGTACTTC. The chain employs TRBV3-1 and TRBJ2-5, with D unclear. The CDR3 contains 14 residues. In germline, CDR1 is LGHDT, CDR2 YNNKEL (reference sequence). V lost 1 base, J lost 11 bases, and 17 bases lay in between.

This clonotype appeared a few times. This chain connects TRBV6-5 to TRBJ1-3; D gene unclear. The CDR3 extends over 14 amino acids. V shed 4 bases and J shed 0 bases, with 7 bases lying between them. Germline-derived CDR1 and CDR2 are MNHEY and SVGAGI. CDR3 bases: TGTGCCAGCAGTTCGCTGAGCTCTGGAAACACCATATATTTT. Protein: CASSSLSSGNTIYF.

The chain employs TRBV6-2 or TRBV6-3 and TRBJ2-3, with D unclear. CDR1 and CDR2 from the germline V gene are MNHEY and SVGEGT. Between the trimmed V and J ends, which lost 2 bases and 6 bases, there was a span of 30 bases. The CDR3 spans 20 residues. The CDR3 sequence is CASSYRGRALFEVVEDTQYF. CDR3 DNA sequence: TGTGCCAGCAGTTACAGAGGCAGAGCTTTATTTGAGGTCGTCGAGGATACGCAGTATTTT.

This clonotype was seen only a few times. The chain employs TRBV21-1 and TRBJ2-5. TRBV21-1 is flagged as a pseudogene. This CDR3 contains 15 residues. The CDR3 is CASISAAGVRETQYF. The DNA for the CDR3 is TGTGCCAGCATCTCGGCTGCTGGGGTGAGAGAGACCCAGTACTTC.

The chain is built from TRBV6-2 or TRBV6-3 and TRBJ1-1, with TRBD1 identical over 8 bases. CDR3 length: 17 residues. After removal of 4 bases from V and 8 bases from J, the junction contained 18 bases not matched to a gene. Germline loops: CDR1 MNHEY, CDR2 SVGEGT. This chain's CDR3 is CASSLFLWTGNFGEAFF. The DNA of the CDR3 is TGTGCCAGCAGTTTGTTCCTCTGGACAGGGAATTTTGGAGAAGCTTTCTTT.

Here the CDR3 DNA reads TGTGCCAGCAGCCCCCTCAGATACAATGAGCAGTTCTTC. Protein: CASSPLRYNEQFF. The rearrangement uses TRBV5-8 and TRBJ2-1; no reliable D call. Per germline, CDR1 SGHTS and CDR2 YDEGEE. Trimming took 4 bases from V and 4 from J, leaving 9 bases between them. CDR3 size: 13 residues.

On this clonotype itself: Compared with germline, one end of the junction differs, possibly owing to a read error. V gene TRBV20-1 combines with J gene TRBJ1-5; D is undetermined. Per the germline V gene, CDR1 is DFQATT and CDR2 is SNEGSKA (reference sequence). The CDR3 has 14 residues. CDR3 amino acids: CSARAARSSQPQHF. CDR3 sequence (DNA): TGCAGTGCTAGGGCGGCCAGGAGCAGTCAGCCCCAGCATTTT.

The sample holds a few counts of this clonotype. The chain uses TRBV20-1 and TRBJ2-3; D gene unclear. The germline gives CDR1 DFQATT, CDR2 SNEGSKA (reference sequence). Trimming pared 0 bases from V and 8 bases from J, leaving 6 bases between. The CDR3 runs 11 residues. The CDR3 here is CSARDLVTQYF. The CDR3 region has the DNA TGCAGTGCTAGAGATCTGGTTACGCAGTATTTT.

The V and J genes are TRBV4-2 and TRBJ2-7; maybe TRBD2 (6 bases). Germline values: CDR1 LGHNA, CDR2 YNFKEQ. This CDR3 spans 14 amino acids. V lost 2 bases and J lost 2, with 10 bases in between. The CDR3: CASSQREETYEQYF. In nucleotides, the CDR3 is TGTGCCAGCAGCCAAAGGGAGGAAACCTACGAGCAGTACTTC.

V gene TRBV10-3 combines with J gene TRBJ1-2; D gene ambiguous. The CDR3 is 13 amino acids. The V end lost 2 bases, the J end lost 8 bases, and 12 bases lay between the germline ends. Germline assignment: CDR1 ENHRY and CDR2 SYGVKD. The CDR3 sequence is CAISESSAQGYTF. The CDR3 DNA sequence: TGTGCCATCAGTGAGAGCTCGGCGCAAGGCTACACCTTC.

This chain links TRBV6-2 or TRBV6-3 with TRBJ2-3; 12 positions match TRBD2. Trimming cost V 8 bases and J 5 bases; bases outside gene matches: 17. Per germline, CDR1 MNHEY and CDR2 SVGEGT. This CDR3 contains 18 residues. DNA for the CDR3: TGTGCCAGCGCCAACCGGCTAGCGGGAGGGCCAAAGAGAGATACGCAGTATTTT. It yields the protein CASANRLAGGPKRDTQYF.

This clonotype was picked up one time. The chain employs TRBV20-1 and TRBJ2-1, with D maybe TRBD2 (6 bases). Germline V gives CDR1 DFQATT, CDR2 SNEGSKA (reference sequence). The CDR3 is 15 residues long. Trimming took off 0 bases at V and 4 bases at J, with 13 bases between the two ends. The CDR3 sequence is CSARDTGLNYNEQFF. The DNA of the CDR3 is TGCAGTGCTAGAGATACTGGACTAAATTACAATGAGCAGTTCTTC.